These T cell receptor beta chains were read from a single sample in a study of STAT3 mutations in large granular lymphocyte leukemia. The assay was immunoSEQ multiplex PCR, and TCRdb's table has in-frame clones only and misses some. The data hold around 30,000 clones, with 75% to 90% observed a single time. The sample was peripheral blood mononuclear cells. Every receptor here comes from a man between 60 and 75 years old with T-cell large granular lymphocyte leukemia. Some clones in this sample may be carry-over from other donors' samples. Both conserved end residues are part of each CDR3. Fields, in order: V gene, D gene, clone size, J gene, CDR3 protein, CDR3 DNA. A D gene is named only where the DNA matches it firmly. Expanded clones get a size class; other rows say once, few or many, or leave the size out.

TRBV10-3	NA	NA	TRBJ2-3	CAISESAGPDTQYF	TGTGCCATCAGTGAGTCGGCGGGGCCAGATACGCAGTATTTT
TRBV4-2	TRBD2	NA	TRBJ2-5	CASSQASGKIETQYF	TGTGCCAGCAGCCAAGCTAGCGGGAAAATAGAGACCCAGTACTTC
TRBV4-1	NA	NA	TRBJ1-4	CASSQDRLEKLFF	TGCGCCAGCAGCCAAGATCGCCTTGAAAAACTGTTTTTT
TRBV6-1	NA	NA	TRBJ1-5	CASTGANVNQPQHF	TGTGCCAGCACAGGGGCCAATGTTAATCAGCCCCAGCATTTT
TRBV12-5	TRBD2	NA	TRBJ2-3	CASGPTSGADTQYF	TGTGCTAGTGGCCCAACTAGCGGGGCAGATACGCAGTATTTT
TRBV5-1	TRBD1	NA	TRBJ1-1	CASRLEEGATEAFF	TGCGCCAGCAGGTTGGAGGAGGGGGCTACTGAAGCTTTCTTT
TRBV6-5	NA	NA	TRBJ1-2	CASSYSSAGFTSTF	TGTGCCAGCAGTTACTCGAGCGCAGGGTTCACTTCCACCTTC
TRBV5-4	NA	NA	TRBJ1-6	CASSPGPAAANSPLHF	TGTGCCAGCAGCCCAGGGCCCGCAGCGGCCAATTCACCCCTCCACTTT
TRBV12-5	NA	NA	TRBJ1-5	CASGLVLEAQGKQPQHF	TGTGCTAGTGGTTTGGTACTTGAGGCACAGGGAAAACAGCCCCAGCATTTT
TRBV5-1	NA	NA	TRBJ2-7	CASSLGSGGPGEQYF	TGCGCCAGCAGCCTCGGTAGCGGAGGCCCGGGGGAGCAGTACTTC
TRBV5-1	TRBD1	once	TRBJ2-2	CASSTSTGDTGELFF	TGCGCCAGCAGCACATCGACAGGGGACACCGGGGAGCTGTTTTTT
TRBV30	NA	NA	TRBJ1-1	CAWSRDIEDTEAFF	TGTGCCTGGTCCCGGGACATTGAAGACACTGAAGCTTTCTTT
TRBV2	NA	NA	TRBJ2-5	CASNLGAGGSQETQYF	TGTGCCAGCAACCTGGGGGCCGGGGGATCCCAAGAGACCCAGTACTTC
TRBV19	TRBD2	medium-sized	TRBJ2-1	CASKPSGRDEQFF	TGTGCCAGTAAACCTAGCGGGAGGGATGAGCAGTTCTTC
TRBV28	TRBD1	NA	TRBJ1-3	CASGTGASGNTIYF	TGTGCCAGCGGGACAGGCGCCTCTGGAAACACCATATATTTT
TRBV18	TRBD1	NA	TRBJ2-3	CASSPLRQGSTDTQYF	TGTGCCAGCTCACCGTTGAGACAGGGCTCGACAGATACGCAGTATTTT
TRBV5-1	NA	NA	TRBJ2-7	CASSLGTGFAGEQYF	TGCGCCAGCAGCCTGGGGACCGGTTTCGCTGGGGAGCAGTACTTC
TRBV27	NA	NA	TRBJ1-2	CASSLIGKEDTGYTF	TGTGCCAGCAGTTTAATAGGGAAAGAAGATACAGGCTACACCTTC
TRBV5-6	NA	NA	TRBJ2-1	CASSGGWSSYNEQFF	TGTGCCAGCAGCGGTGGGTGGAGCTCCTACAATGAGCAGTTCTTC
TRBV19	TRBD2	NA	TRBJ2-3	CASSAPGGSTDTQYF	TGTGCCAGTAGTGCTCCGGGAGGGTCGACAGATACGCAGTATTTT
TRBV20-1	NA	once	TRBJ2-1	CSAWARNEQFF	TGCAGTGCGTGGGCGCGTAATGAGCAGTTCTTC
TRBV28	TRBD2	NA	TRBJ2-7	CASKLRLAESYEQYF	TGTGCCAGCAAACTCCGACTAGCGGAGTCCTACGAGCAGTACTTC
TRBV18	TRBD1	NA	TRBJ1-3	CASSRTPAGTGGRGNTIYF	TGTGCCAGCTCACGTACCCCCGCCGGGACAGGGGGTAGAGGAAACACCATATATTTT
TRBV5-1	TRBD2	NA	TRBJ2-7	CASSPGLAGGRWEQYF	TGCGCCAGCAGCCCCGGACTAGCGGGAGGAAGGTGGGAGCAGTACTTC
TRBV5-1	NA	NA	TRBJ2-7	CASSLDPVAEQYF	TGCGCCAGCAGCTTAGACCCCGTCGCCGAGCAGTACTTC
TRBV5-1	NA	NA	TRBJ1-1	CASRETRDTEAFF	TGCGCCAGCAGGGAGACGAGGGACACTGAAGCTTTCTTT
TRBV10-2	TRBD1	NA	TRBJ2-7	CASSPDRVKYEQYF	TGCGCCAGCAGTCCCGACAGGGTTAAGTACGAGCAGTACTTC
TRBV28	NA	few	TRBJ2-7	CASSRSGGSYEQYF	TGTGCCAGCAGCCGCAGCGGTGGCTCCTACGAGCAGTACTTC
TRBV5-1	NA	large	TRBJ2-7	CASSPSAGLGEQYF	TGCGCCAGCAGCCCATCGGCAGGGTTGGGGGAGCAGTACTTC
TRBV7-9	NA	few	TRBJ1-5	CASAGSGNQPQHF	TGTGCCAGCGCAGGCTCCGGCAATCAGCCCCAGCATTTT